This T cell receptor beta chain originates from a study of blood T cell repertoires in COVID-19. Patients in Seattle were enrolled during active infection, then followed longitudinally. J gave up 8 bases and V 0 bases, and 7 bases lay outside the gene matches. Germline-derived CDR1 and CDR2 are LGHDT and YNNKEL (reference sequence). This CDR3 has 16 residues. In the original analysis: Estimates of nucleated cell counts were drawn from the amplification of reference gene primers. TCRdb keeps only in-frame clones here, not all; method: immunoSEQ multiplex PCR. Clonal size and the V and J genes are those of that table, whereas D and trimming came from the DNA. The sample carries about 300,000 clones, approximately 90% recorded once.

Sequencing was carried out using peripheral blood. The chain has TRBV3-1 (or the pseudogene TRBV3-2) and TRBJ2-1, with 10 bases aligning to TRBD2. The clonotype was recovered from a woman between 50 and 59 years old with COVID-19, enrolled during active disease. The DNA of the CDR3 is TGTGCCAGCAGCCAAGATAGGGCTAGCGGGAGTCATGAGCAGTTCTTC. Protein product: CASSQDRASGSHEQFF.